This TCR beta chain came from a study of T cell responses to AZD1222 COVID-19 vaccine (dated by TCRdb to about 2021). With regard to the full study: A total of 233 trial participants underwent TCR sequencing, of whom some 210 received two doses of AZD1222 and 26 received two doses of the MenACWY control vaccine. Enrollment into the trials was organized by age into subgroups of 18-55, 56-69 and 70-plus years, and those subgroups contained about 160, 30 and 59 TCR-sequenced participants, respectively.

The time point label, read with the paper, signifies: about 28 days (+/-7) after the second vaccine dose. AZD1222 recipients with second doses at about 4 weeks or about 12 weeks were pooled, because spike-specific TCR depth and breadth did not differ between schedules. Vaccinee samples were obtained from the UK trials COV001 and COV002, which included a single-blind randomized controlled phase 2/3 trial of AZD1222 (ChAdOx1 nCoV-19) in healthy adults. Trial participant PBMC samples were collected at day 0 and day 28 after the second dose for TCRbeta chain sequencing. As to this clone: The antigen it binds to is not known. No quality values exist for individual bases; no much larger clone is one base distant.

The trim is 5 bases for V and 8 bases for J, with a gap of 19 bases between the germline ends. CDR1 is given as GTSNPN and CDR2 as SVGIG, both from the germline V gene (reference sequence). The cysteine opens and the phenylalanine closes a CDR3 of 14 amino acids. The kept DNA is CDR3 alone, 42 bases in frame from the first base. What the work shows at the level of the full study, not this receptor alone: Participants were mostly white British and included more females than males, and it was suggested by the authors that clonal diversity may have been underestimated. Reportedly, almost half of the unique spike-specific TCRs recognized epitopes lying outside the regions that are mutated in the B.1.351 and B.1.1.7 variants. Conclusions about previously exposed vaccinees were limited because only six AZD1222 recipients were SARS-CoV-2 seropositive at baseline. Because no day 14 peak-response samples were available, repertoires were characterized only after the peak T cell response. A significant rise in spike-specific TCR breadth and depth was observed after two AZD1222 doses relative to day 0 and relative to MenACWY recipients. CD4 TCRs associated with the vaccine covered the entire spike protein, and the dominant responses were in regions 160-218 and 743-854. In the small 56-69-year group, the increase in depth fell short of significance, most likely because of low power.

The CDR3 regions of human TCRbeta chains were subjected to immunosequencing. The original pipeline was this. TCRs in the repertoires were compared against a reference library of SARS-CoV-2-specific TCRs that had been generated with the MIRA antigen-specificity platform. Breadth was defined as the fraction of unique TCRs that were SARS-CoV-2-associated, and depth was defined as the fraction of total T cells that were SARS-CoV-2-associated. Using the MIRA data, every spike-specific TCR was mapped to the spike region that the TCR reacted to and assigned to either a CD4 or a CD8 class. Log10-transformed breadth and depth values were compared by one-way ANOVA with Sidak's multiple comparisons tests. Sourced from immuneACCESS, this table was stored by TCRdb with only in-frame sequences that have V and J called. A share of the clones is absent; for the studies checked, an unresolved V gene accounts for under half, and the remainder has no known explanation. That table gives V, J and clone size, and the DNA gave D and trimming. In this sample the table shows 180,000 or so clones, just over 90% of which occur a single time. The biggest ten clones account for 1% to 1.5% of the sample.

The TCR was taken from an adult who received the AZD1222 COVID-19 vaccine. Material: peripheral blood, obtained 28 days after the second AZD1222 dose. The chain is made from TRBV30 and TRBJ1-5; no confident D gene assignment can be made. CDR3 region: CAWASDVGSEPQHF. The nucleotides are TGTGCCTGGGCCTCCGATGTGGGAAGTGAGCCCCAGCATTTT.